Detailed here is one TCR beta chain. These data originate in a study of control samples from healthy donors and cancer patients. The CDR3 is 18 residues long. Trimming left V 3 bases short and J 2 bases short, with 22 bases between. Germline V gene data show CDR1 as SGDLS and CDR2 as YYNGEE. TCRdb's table, derived via immunoSEQ multiplex PCR, lists solely in-frame clones and lacks some. Here the sample spans some 160,000 clones, more than 85% being singletons. This clonotype was obtained from a woman in her twenties or thirties in good health. J is TRBJ2-3 and V is TRBV9, with D possibly being TRBD2 (7 bases). Sequencing was carried out using blood. Here the CDR3 DNA reads TGTGCCAGCAGCGGCCCACACACGGGGGGCGACCCCACAGATACGCAGTATTTT. Amino acids: CASSGPHTGGDPTDTQYF.